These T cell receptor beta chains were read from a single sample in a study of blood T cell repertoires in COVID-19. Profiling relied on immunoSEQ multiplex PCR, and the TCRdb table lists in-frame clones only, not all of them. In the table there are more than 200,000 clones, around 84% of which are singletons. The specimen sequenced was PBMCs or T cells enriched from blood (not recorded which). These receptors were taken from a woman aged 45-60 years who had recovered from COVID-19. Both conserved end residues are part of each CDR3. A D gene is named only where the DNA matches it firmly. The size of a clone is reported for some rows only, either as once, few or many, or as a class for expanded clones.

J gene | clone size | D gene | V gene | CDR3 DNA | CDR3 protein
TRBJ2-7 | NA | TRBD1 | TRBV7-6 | TGTGCCAGCAGCTGGAGACAGGGGGCTCCGTACGAGCAGTACTTC | CASSWRQGAPYEQYF
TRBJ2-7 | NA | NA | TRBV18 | TGTGCCAGCTCACCATCGGTCCACTACGAGCAGTACTTC | CASSPSVHYEQYF
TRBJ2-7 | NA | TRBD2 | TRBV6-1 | TGTGCCAGTGGACTAGCGGGATCAGACGAGCAGTACTTC | CASGLAGSDEQYF
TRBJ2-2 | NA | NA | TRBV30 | TGTGCCTGGAGTCTGAGCAGGGACACCGGGGAGCTGTTTTTT | CAWSLSRDTGELFF
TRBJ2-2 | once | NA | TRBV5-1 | TGCGCCAGCAGCTTGGCGACAGTCACCGGGGAGCTGTTTTTT | CASSLATVTGELFF
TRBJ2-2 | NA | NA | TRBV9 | TGTGCCAGCAGCCAAGGAGCCTCCTTCATTATCGGGGAGCTGTTTTTT | CASSQGASFIIGELFF
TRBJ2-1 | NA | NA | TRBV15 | TGTGCCACCAGCACCCCCCCGGGGTTGAATGAGCAGTTCTTC | CATSTPPGLNEQFF
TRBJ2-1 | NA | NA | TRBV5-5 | TGTGCCAGCAGCTTGGTGCTAGACAGTGAGCAGTTCTTC | CASSLVLDSEQFF
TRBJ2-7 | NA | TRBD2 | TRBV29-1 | TGCAGCGTTGGACTAGCGGGAGAGGGCTACGAGCAGTACTTC | CSVGLAGEGYEQYF
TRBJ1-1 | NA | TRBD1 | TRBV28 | TGTGCCAGCAGTTTTCGGGACAGGGTCACTGAAGCTTTCTTT | CASSFRDRVTEAFF
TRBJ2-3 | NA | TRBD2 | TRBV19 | TGTGCCAGTAGTATCCTAGCGGGAGTCCAGGCAGATACGCAGTATTTT | CASSILAGVQADTQYF